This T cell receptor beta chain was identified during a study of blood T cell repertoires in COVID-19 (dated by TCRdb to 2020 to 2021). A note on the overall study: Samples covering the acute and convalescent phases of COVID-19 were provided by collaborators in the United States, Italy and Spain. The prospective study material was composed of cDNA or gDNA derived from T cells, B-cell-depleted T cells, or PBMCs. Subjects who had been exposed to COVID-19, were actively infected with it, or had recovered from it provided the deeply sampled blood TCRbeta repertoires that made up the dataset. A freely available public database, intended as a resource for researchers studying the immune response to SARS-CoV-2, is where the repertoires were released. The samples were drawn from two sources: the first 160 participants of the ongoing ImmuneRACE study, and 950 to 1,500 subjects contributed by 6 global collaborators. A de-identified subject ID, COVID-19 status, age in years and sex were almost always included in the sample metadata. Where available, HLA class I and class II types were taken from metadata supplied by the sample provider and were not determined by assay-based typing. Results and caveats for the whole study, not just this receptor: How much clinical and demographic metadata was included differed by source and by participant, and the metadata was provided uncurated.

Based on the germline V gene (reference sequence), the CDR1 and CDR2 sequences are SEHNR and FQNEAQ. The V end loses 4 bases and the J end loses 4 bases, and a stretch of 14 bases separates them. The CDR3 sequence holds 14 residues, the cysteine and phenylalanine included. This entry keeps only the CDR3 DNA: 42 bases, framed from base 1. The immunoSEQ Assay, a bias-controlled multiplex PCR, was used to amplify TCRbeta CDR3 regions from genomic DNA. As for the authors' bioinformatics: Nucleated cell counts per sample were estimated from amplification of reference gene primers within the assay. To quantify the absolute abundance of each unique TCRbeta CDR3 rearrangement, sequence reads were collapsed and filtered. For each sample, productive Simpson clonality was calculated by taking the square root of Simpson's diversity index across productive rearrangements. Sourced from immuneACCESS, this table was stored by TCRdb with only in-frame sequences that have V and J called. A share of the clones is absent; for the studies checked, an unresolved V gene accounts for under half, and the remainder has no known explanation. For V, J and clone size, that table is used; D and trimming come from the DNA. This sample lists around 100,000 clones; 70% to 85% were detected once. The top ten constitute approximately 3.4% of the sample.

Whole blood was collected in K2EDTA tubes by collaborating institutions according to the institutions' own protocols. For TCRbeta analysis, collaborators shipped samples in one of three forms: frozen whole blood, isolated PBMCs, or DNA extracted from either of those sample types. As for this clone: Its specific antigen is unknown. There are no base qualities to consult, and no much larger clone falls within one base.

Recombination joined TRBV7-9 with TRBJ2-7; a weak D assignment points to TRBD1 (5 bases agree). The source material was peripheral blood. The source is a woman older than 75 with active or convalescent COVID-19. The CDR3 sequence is CASSSGSLGYEQYF. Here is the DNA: TGTGCCAGCAGCTCAGGGTCGCTGGGGTACGAGCAGTACTTC.